This T cell receptor beta chain was sequenced for a study of CD8 T cells in ankylosing spondylitis. General study points: Ankylosing spondylitis blood appeared to carry a characteristic TCR beta motif of roughly eight highly homologous variants. Disease-linked clones, CD8+, were relatively rare in peripheral blood. Matched ankylosing spondylitis synovial fluid reportedly showed significant enrichment of disease-linked clones.

This CDR3 region has 15 residues. Germline assignment: CDR1 LGHNA and CDR2 YNFKEQ. With 1 base removed from V and 5 bases from J, the gap between germline ends came to 12 bases. Each TCR beta library was made by quantitative 5'-RACE that incorporated molecular barcodes. MiXCR, run by TCRdb on the 5' RACE reads, gives a single entry per CDR3 protein. In the table there are hundreds of thousands of distinct CDR3 sequences, 8% to 10% of which are singletons. In this sample, this clonotype turned up many times. The antigen is not known. The clonotype was recovered from a female donor with ankylosing spondylitis or in good health (not recorded which). The gene calls are TRBV4-2 and TRBJ2-1, with D hard to call. Sequencing was carried out using blood, either unsorted or a sorted T cell fraction (not recorded which). CDR3 loop: CASSQAQNRDNEQFF. CDR3 sequence (DNA): TGTGCCAGCAGCCAAGCCCAGAATAGGGACAATGAGCAGTTCTTC.